These T cell receptor beta chains were read from a single sample in a study of blood T cell repertoires in COVID-19. The method was immunoSEQ multiplex PCR; TCRdb's version includes in-frame clones alone and lacks a portion of them. The sample includes 250,000 to 350,000 clones, 87% seen only once; the top ten take less than 6%. Sequenced input: PBMCs or T cells enriched from blood (not recorded which). The receptors were sampled from a woman between 25 and 40 years old who had recovered from COVID-19. Both conserved end residues are part of each CDR3. The D gene is left open where the match is weak. Not every row has a clone size; where given, it reads once, few, many or a size class.

j_call: TRBJ1-1
d_call: -
v_call: TRBV30
clone_size: -
cdr3_aa: CAWSFASNTEAFF
cdr3_nt: TGTGCCTGGAGTTTTGCCAGTAACACTGAAGCTTTCTTT

j_call: TRBJ1-3
d_call: TRBD1
v_call: TRBV28
clone_size: -
cdr3_aa: CASSSTTGFENTIYF
cdr3_nt: TGTGCCAGCAGTTCAACGACAGGGTTTGAAAACACCATATATTTT

j_call: TRBJ1-2
d_call: -
v_call: TRBV5-1
clone_size: -
cdr3_aa: CASSLERQRDGYTF
cdr3_nt: TGCGCCAGCAGCTTGGAGCGACAGAGAGATGGCTACACCTTC

j_call: TRBJ1-2
d_call: -
v_call: TRBV6-1
clone_size: -
cdr3_aa: CASTGGPLYGYTF
cdr3_nt: TGTGCTAGTACGGGGGGCCCCCTATATGGCTACACCTTC

j_call: TRBJ1-1
d_call: -
v_call: TRBV12-3/TRBV12-4
clone_size: -
cdr3_aa: CASLNPGGAEAFF
cdr3_nt: TGTGCCAGCCTTAACCCGGGAGGGGCTGAAGCTTTCTTT

j_call: TRBJ2-7
d_call: TRBD1
v_call: TRBV3-1/TRBV3-2
clone_size: -
cdr3_aa: CASSQPGQGREQYF
cdr3_nt: TGTGCCAGCAGCCAGCCGGGACAGGGGAGAGAGCAGTACTTC

j_call: TRBJ1-2
d_call: -
v_call: TRBV12-3/TRBV12-4
clone_size: -
cdr3_aa: CASSLVGPGGYTF
cdr3_nt: TGTGCCAGCAGTTTAGTGGGCCCGGGGGGCTACACCTTC

j_call: TRBJ1-2
d_call: -
v_call: TRBV12-5
clone_size: -
cdr3_aa: CASGPPRGDGYTF
cdr3_nt: TGTGCTAGTGGCCCACCTAGGGGCGATGGCTACACCTTC

j_call: TRBJ1-6
d_call: -
v_call: TRBV19
clone_size: -
cdr3_aa: CASSAGPKNSPLHF
cdr3_nt: TGTGCCAGTAGTGCGGGACCTAAGAATTCACCCCTCCACTTT

j_call: TRBJ2-1
d_call: -
v_call: TRBV12-3/TRBV12-4
clone_size: -
cdr3_aa: CASSLGPGEQFF
cdr3_nt: TGTGCCAGCAGTTTAGGCCCAGGGGAGCAGTTCTTC

j_call: TRBJ1-4
d_call: TRBD1
v_call: TRBV5-1
clone_size: -
cdr3_aa: CASSPGQVATNEKLFF
cdr3_nt: TGCGCCAGCTCGCCGGGACAGGTTGCAACTAATGAAAAACTGTTTTTT

j_call: TRBJ2-1
d_call: TRBD2
v_call: TRBV4-1
clone_size: -
cdr3_aa: CASSQGLALPYNEQFF
cdr3_nt: TGCGCCAGCAGCCAAGGACTAGCGTTACCCTACAATGAGCAGTTCTTC

j_call: TRBJ2-1
d_call: TRBD1
v_call: TRBV7-8
clone_size: -
cdr3_aa: CASSPTGGSEFF
cdr3_nt: TGTGCCAGCAGCCCGACAGGGGGTTCGGAGTTCTTC

j_call: TRBJ2-3
d_call: -
v_call: TRBV10-3
clone_size: once
cdr3_aa: CAISADSSSTDTQYF
cdr3_nt: TGTGCCATCAGTGCGGACAGTTCTAGCACAGATACGCAGTATTTT

j_call: TRBJ1-2
d_call: TRBD1
v_call: TRBV6-1
clone_size: -
cdr3_aa: CASSEATGGDYGYTF
cdr3_nt: TGTGCCAGCAGTGAAGCAACAGGGGGCGACTATGGCTACACCTTC

j_call: TRBJ1-5
d_call: -
v_call: TRBV10-3
clone_size: -
cdr3_aa: CAISDPGSNQPQHF
cdr3_nt: TGTGCCATCAGTGACCCGGGGAGCAATCAGCCCCAGCATTTT

j_call: TRBJ2-3
d_call: -
v_call: TRBV24-1
clone_size: few
cdr3_aa: CATRGTTDTQYF
cdr3_nt: TGTGCCACCAGAGGGACAACCGATACGCAGTATTTT

j_call: TRBJ1-2
d_call: -
v_call: TRBV4-3
clone_size: -
cdr3_aa: CASSQDPTYYGYTF
cdr3_nt: TGCGCCAGCAGCCAAGATCCCACATACTATGGCTACACCTTC

j_call: TRBJ2-5
d_call: TRBD1
v_call: TRBV18
clone_size: -
cdr3_aa: CASSPDRGETQYF
cdr3_nt: TGTGCCAGCTCACCTGACAGGGGAGAGACCCAGTACTTC

j_call: TRBJ1-2
d_call: -
v_call: TRBV7-9
clone_size: once
cdr3_aa: CASSFHRDFNYGYTF
cdr3_nt: TGTGCCAGCAGCTTTCATCGGGACTTCAACTATGGCTACACCTTC

j_call: TRBJ1-2
d_call: -
v_call: TRBV7-2
clone_size: -
cdr3_aa: CASSLVGGSYYGYTF
cdr3_nt: TGTGCCAGCAGCTTAGTAGGGGGATCCTACTATGGCTACACCTTC

j_call: TRBJ2-7
d_call: TRBD2
v_call: TRBV11-2
clone_size: -
cdr3_aa: CASSLTSSGGLSSYEQYF
cdr3_nt: TGTGCCAGCAGCTTGACTTCTAGCGGGGGCCTTAGCTCCTACGAGCAGTACTTC

j_call: TRBJ1-6
d_call: -
v_call: TRBV27
clone_size: once
cdr3_aa: CASSFSNSPLHF
cdr3_nt: TGTGCCAGCAGTTTCAGTAATTCACCCCTCCACTTT

j_call: TRBJ1-4
d_call: TRBD1
v_call: TRBV5-1
clone_size: -
cdr3_aa: CASSRGQGRSVEKLFF
cdr3_nt: TGCGCCAGCAGCCGGGGACAGGGGCGATCGGTTGAAAAACTGTTTTTT